One sample yielded the 18 T cell receptor beta chains listed below, sequenced in a study of blood T cell repertoires in COVID-19. Produced via immunoSEQ multiplex PCR; TCRdb's table is partial and in-frame only. The table lists 400,000 to 500,000 clones, more than 70% of them singletons. Sequencing was done on a sample of PBMCs or T cells enriched from blood (not recorded which). The receptor set was obtained from a woman in her late teens or twenties who had been exposed to COVID-19.

This chain uses TRBV4-3 with TRBJ2-3; 7 positions match TRBD2. Germline V gives CDR1 LGHNA, CDR2 YSLEER. The V gene end was trimmed by 1 base and the J gene end by 3 bases; junction bases not matched to a gene: 4. CDR3 length: 15 residues. In DNA form, the CDR3 reads TGCGCCAGCAGCCAAGTATTCGGGGGGACAGATACGCAGTATTTT. Protein product: CASSQVFGGTDTQYF.

This chain connects TRBV7-8 to TRBJ1-2, with 7 bases that match TRBD1. The CDR3 runs to 14 residues. Trimming at V came to 5 bases and at J to 7 bases, leaving 10 bases not matched to a gene. Looked up from germline, CDR1 is SGHVS and CDR2 is FQNEAQ. CDR3 nucleotide sequence: TGTGCCAGCAGCCCAGAAACGGGGACAGCTGGCTACACCTTC. This sequence encodes CASSPETGTAGYTF.

In this sample, this clone turned up a few times. The chain joins TRBV7-9 to TRBJ2-7, with D perhaps TRBD2 (6 bases). Trimming stripped 0 bases from V and 3 bases from J, with 21 bases between. Germline assignment: CDR1 SEHNR and CDR2 FQNEAQ (reference sequence). CDR3 length: 18 residues. For the CDR3, the DNA is TGTGCCAGCAGCTTAGCCTCTGGCGGGAAAGGTTACCACTACGAGCAGTACTTC. Translated: CASSLASGGKGYHYEQYF.

The CDR3 here is CASSFDRVLDEQYF. The DNA for the CDR3 is TGCGCCAGCAGCTTCGACAGGGTCCTCGACGAGCAGTACTTC. The chain joins TRBV5-1 to TRBJ2-7; TRBD1 agrees at 7 bases. The length of the CDR3 is 14 residues. Unmatched junction bases numbered 7, after V lost 2 bases and J lost 5 bases. CDR1 and CDR2 (germline): SGHRS, YFSETQ.

The chain combines TRBV24-1 with TRBJ2-5; D remains ambiguous. V was shortened by 1 base and J by 2 bases, with 10 bases between the two germline ends. Germline V lookup: CDR1 KGHDR, CDR2 SFDVKD. The CDR3 length is 15 residues. CDR3 DNA sequence: TGTGCCACCAGTGATTTCCGAAACAGACAAGAGACCCAGTACTTC. Translation gives CATSDFRNRQETQYF.

In DNA form, the CDR3 reads TGTGCCAGCAGTTTACGGACAGCCTACAATGAGCAGTTCTTC. This translates into CASSLRTAYNEQFF. The chain carries TRBV27 and TRBJ2-1, with D possibly TRBD1 on 6 matching bases. V was trimmed by 2 bases and J by 2 bases, leaving 7 bases between them. This CDR3 is built from 14 residues. Per germline, CDR1 MNHEY and CDR2 SMNVEV (reference sequence).

The table lists this clone with a few counts. The chain employs TRBV24-1 and TRBJ1-5, with D possibly being TRBD1 (6 bases). CDR1 KGHDR and CDR2 SFDVKD come from the germline V gene. The CDR3 is 15 amino acids. Trimming took 5 bases from V and 2 from J, leaving 12 bases between them. CDR3 in amino acids: CATSGRSGGNQPQHF. The CDR3 bases are TGTGCCACCAGTGGTAGATCAGGGGGCAATCAGCCCCAGCATTTT.

This clone has more than one count but fewer than ten. This rearrangement joins TRBV5-3 to TRBJ1-6; tentatively, D is TRBD1 (5 bases). TRBV5-3 is known as an ORF, though its function is uncertain. This CDR3 region has 15 residues. V dropped 4 bases and J dropped 8 bases, with 16 bases sitting between them. Written as DNA, the CDR3 is TGTGCCAGAAGCGTGCTAGGGGCGATAGATTCACCCCTCCACTTT. It is translated as CARSVLGAIDSPLHF.

This chain uses TRBV7-9 with TRBJ2-1, with 8 positions matching TRBD2. Germline V gene lookup returns CDR1 SEHNR and CDR2 FQNEAQ (reference sequence). J was trimmed by 5 bases and V by 1 base; bases with no gene match: 4. This CDR3 is 15 amino acids long. The CDR3: CASSLVLAAHNEQFF. The CDR3 nucleotides are TGTGCCAGCAGCTTAGTACTAGCGGCGCACAATGAGCAGTTCTTC.

CDR3 amino acids: CSVTGINGRLYEQYF. CDR3 coding DNA: TGCAGCGTGACGGGGATTAACGGGAGGCTCTACGAGCAGTACTTC. The chain joins TRBV29-1 to TRBJ2-7; the match to TRBD2 covers 7 bases. The V segment lost 6 bases and the J segment 3 bases; nucleotides outside the gene matches: 14. Germline CDR1 is SQVTM and CDR2 is ANQGSEA. The CDR3 covers 15 residues.

The chain carries TRBV19 and TRBJ1-5; 9 bases line up with TRBD1. Germline CDR1 and CDR2: LNHDA and SQIVND (reference sequence). The CDR3 has 15 amino acids. The ends lost 3 bases at V and 6 bases at J; junction bases unmatched: 6. The CDR3 sequence is CASSIRDRVGQPQHF. CDR3 sequence (DNA): TGTGCCAGTAGTATCAGGGACAGGGTGGGTCAGCCCCAGCATTTT.

The chain is built from TRBV5-3 and TRBJ1-5; TRBD1 matches 7 bases. TRBV5-3 is noted as an ORF with a role that remains uncertain. The ends lost 2 bases at V and 2 bases at J; junction bases unmatched: 1. The CDR3 runs 14 residues. The CDR3 region is CARSLGQGNQPQHF. The DNA for the CDR3 is TGTGCCAGAAGCTTAGGACAGGGCAATCAGCCCCAGCATTTT.

This rearrangement joins TRBV27 to TRBJ1-5; 9 nucleotides align to TRBD1. J lost 11 bases, V lost 1 base, and 12 bases had no gene match. Per the germline V gene, CDR1 is MNHEY and CDR2 is SMNVEV (reference sequence). The CDR3 length is 16 residues. The DNA for the CDR3 is TGTGCCAGCAGTTTATTCCCGGGACAGGGACCCGGGGCCCAGCATTTT. It encodes CASSLFPGQGPGAQHF.

The rearrangement uses TRBV27 and TRBJ2-1, with D unresolved. Looked up from germline, CDR1 is MNHEY and CDR2 is SMNVEV (reference sequence). Deletions cut 5 bases from V and 4 bases from J, with 3 bases between. This CDR3 region has 11 residues. CDR3 nucleotides: TGTGCCAGCAGTGAGTACAATGAGCAGTTCTTC. Translating gives CASSEYNEQFF.

V is TRBV5-6 and J is TRBJ2-2, with D perhaps matching TRBD1 (6 bases). The CDR3 totals 12 residues. Germline values: CDR1 SGHDT, CDR2 YYEEEE. Trimming took off 7 bases at V and 4 bases at J, with 8 bases between the two ends. CDR3 nucleotides: TGTGCCAGCCAGGGGATCACCGGGGAGCTGTTTTTT. Residues: CASQGITGELFF.

The count of this clone is one. The chain joins TRBV2 to TRBJ2-1, with D perhaps matching TRBD2 (5 bases). Germline CDR1 is SNHLY and CDR2 is FYNNEI. There are 13 residues in the CDR3. V lost 9 bases, J lost 7 bases, and 16 bases lay in between. The CDR3 loop is CASCSGSVNEQFF. The CDR3 nucleotides read TGTGCCAGTTGCTCGGGGTCTGTGAATGAGCAGTTCTTC.

The chain employs TRBV10-2 and TRBJ2-5, with 8 bases fitting TRBD2. Germline V gene sequence: CDR1 WSHSY, CDR2 SAAADI. This CDR3 contains 14 residues. Trimming at V came to 7 bases and at J to 2 bases, leaving 6 bases not matched to a gene. Written as DNA, the CDR3 is TGCGCCAGCACTCAGCGGGGGATTCAAGAGACCCAGTACTTC. Its translation is CASTQRGIQETQYF.

This clone was observed a single time. J is TRBJ1-5 and V is TRBV7-2, with D unclear. The CDR3 loop spans 14 amino acids. Germline V gene lookup returns CDR1 SGHTA and CDR2 FQGNSA. V was pared by 1 base and J by 3 bases, with 7 bases between. DNA of the CDR3: TGTGCCAGCAGCTTAGGGCTAGCCAATCAGCCCCAGCATTTT. As protein: CASSLGLANQPQHF.